Listed below are T cell receptor beta chains from one sample, sequenced in a study of monozygotic twins with cystic fibrosis. The data were produced by immunoSEQ multiplex PCR, yet TCRdb's version contains in-frame clones alone and is incomplete. Among around 34,000 clones listed, about 92% were seen once. Input material: blood. These receptor sequences come from a girl aged 2 to 10 with cystic fibrosis. CDR3s include the opening cysteine and the closing phenylalanine or tryptophan. D genes are given only for firm matches.

D,J,V,CDR3,DNA
TRBD2,TRBJ2-7,TRBV5-1,CASSFGGDAYEQYF,TGCGCCAGCAGCTTTGGGGGGGACGCCTACGAGCAGTACTTC
-,TRBJ1-1,TRBV30,CAWSVRPGVNTEAFF,TGTGCCTGGAGTGTAAGGCCAGGGGTGAACACTGAAGCTTTCTTT
-,TRBJ1-1,TRBV7-9,CASSLAAGLGNTEAFF,TGTGCCAGCAGCTTAGCGGCCGGGCTCGGGAACACTGAAGCTTTCTTT
-,TRBJ1-4,TRBV5-1,CASSLVGSANEKLFF,TGCGCCAGCAGCTTGGTGGGGTCCGCTAATGAAAAACTGTTTTTT
TRBD1,TRBJ2-7,TRBV4-1,CASRPGTGQSYEQYF,TGCGCCAGCAGGCCTGGGACAGGGCAGTCCTACGAGCAGTACTTC
-,TRBJ2-2,TRBV5-1,CASSLTGINTGELFF,TGCGCCAGCAGCTTGACAGGGATTAACACCGGGGAGCTGTTTTTT
-,TRBJ2-3,TRBV7-2,CASSATEARGADTQYF,TGTGCCAGCAGCGCAACCGAGGCGAGGGGCGCCGATACGCAGTATTTT
-,TRBJ2-3,TRBV19,CASSIGRTDTQYF,TGTGCCAGTAGTATCGGACGGACAGATACGCAGTATTTT
-,TRBJ2-5,TRBV7-8,CASSNRVLRETQYF,TGTGCCAGCAGCAACAGGGTTTTGCGAGAGACCCAGTACTTC
-,TRBJ2-1,TRBV18,CASSAEGGGQNEQFF,TGTGCCAGCTCAGCAGAGGGGGGGGGCCAAAATGAGCAGTTCTTC